The following is a T cell receptor (beta chain) sequence with its context. The antigen is undetermined. Study outcomes and limitations: Greatest tumor Treg TCR overlap was with tumor naive CD4+ cells.

This CDR3 is 15 amino acids long. Trimming cost V 0 bases and J 5 bases, with 11 bases left between them. Germline V gene sequence: CDR1 MGHRA, CDR2 YSYEKL. Treg sorting used a CD4+CD25+CD127-/low gate. After constant-region reverse-primer amplification, full-length variable regions underwent semi-nested PCR with Nested Universal Primer A. MiXCR, applied by TCRdb to the 5' RACE reads, yields one record per CDR3 protein. The repertoire includes fewer than 75,000 distinct CDR3 sequences, roughly 28% of them detected once, and roughly 2.1% sits in the top ten. V is TRBV4-1 and J is TRBJ1-5, with D possibly TRBD1 on 5 matching bases. The source material was tumor-infiltrating Tregs sorted from the breast tumor. This sequence was found in a female donor with breast cancer. The CDR3 region has the DNA TGCGCCAGCAGCCAAGAATCGGCAGGGTATCAGCCCCAGCATTTT. This sequence encodes CASSQESAGYQPQHF.